These 19 T cell receptor beta chains came from one sample sequenced in a study of CD8 T cells in Susac syndrome. An amount of RNA that ranged from roughly 0.45 to 1 ug was reverse transcribed with random hexamers. TCRdb re-called the immunoSEQ multiplex PCR reads with MiXCR, one entry per CDR3 protein. The sample contains about 77,000 distinct CDR3 sequences, about 93% of which appear only once. Source material: CD4+ T cells from PBMCs. The receptors were gathered from a human donor with Susac syndrome.

The chain has TRBV28 and TRBJ2-5; D not certain. The ends were cut back, 5 bases at V and 5 bases at J, with 15 bases in the middle. The CDR3 loop spans 14 amino acids. The germline gives CDR1 MDHEN, CDR2 SYDVKM. This chain's CDR3 is CASSLKGPRETQYF. The CDR3 DNA reads as TGTGCCAGCAGTCTCAAGGGCCCGAGGGAGACCCAGTACTTC.

CDR3 protein: CASSPNLGTDTQYF. CDR3 bases: TGCGCCAGCAGCCCAAACCTAGGCACAGATACGCAGTATTTT. The genes are TRBV5-1 and TRBJ2-3; D gene uncertain. The CDR3 spans 14 residues. Germline V gene sequence: CDR1 SGHRS, CDR2 YFSETQ. V was cut by 4 bases and J by 1 base, with 10 bases left in between.

The rearrangement joins TRBV5-8 to TRBJ1-2, with D unclear. Germline-derived CDR1 and CDR2 are SGHTS and YDEGEE. The CDR3 runs to 14 residues. The V end lost 2 bases, the J end lost 3 bases, and 11 bases lay between the germline ends. CDR3 region: CASSLDRRYYGYTF. The CDR3 region has the DNA TGTGCCAGCAGCTTAGACCGCCGGTACTATGGCTACACCTTC.

This sequence joins TRBV5-1 and TRBJ2-3; D is unclear. Germline loops: CDR1 SGHRS, CDR2 YFSETQ. With 6 bases removed from V and 4 bases from J, the gap between germline ends came to 9 bases. This CDR3 region has 12 residues. CDR3 DNA: TGCGCCAGCATGTCTGGGGCAGATACGCAGTATTTT. The encoded protein is CASMSGADTQYF.

The chain uses TRBV3-1 and TRBJ2-1; tentatively, D is TRBD2 (6 bases). V lost 8 bases, J lost 1 base, and 15 bases lay in between. This CDR3 comprises 15 residues. The germline V gene has CDR1 LGHDT and CDR2 YNNKEL (reference sequence). Here the CDR3 reads CASGTRDLSYNEQFF. CDR3 in DNA: TGTGCCAGCGGAACCCGGGACTTATCCTACAATGAGCAGTTCTTC.

The chain has TRBV29-1 and TRBJ2-3; unclear D gene. The CDR3 has 11 residues. CDR1 is SQVTM, CDR2 ANQGSEA, per germline. With 4 bases removed from V and 1 base from J, the gap between germline ends came to 3 bases. The CDR3 nucleotides read TGCAGCGTTGTTGGCACAGATACGCAGTATTTT. Protein sequence: CSVVGTDTQYF.

V usage is TRBV7-2 and J usage is TRBJ2-1; perhaps TRBD2 as D (5 bases). The CDR3 consists of 18 residues. Trimming took 1 base from V and 4 from J, leaving 20 bases between them. In germline, CDR1 is SGHTA, CDR2 FQGNSA. The DNA for the CDR3 is TGTGCCAGCAGCTTAGGAACCCTAGCAACCGGAGTGTACAATGAGCAGTTCTTC. Its translation is CASSLGTLATGVYNEQFF.

The chain has TRBV28 and TRBJ1-5; 10 bases match TRBD1. V shed 5 bases, J shed 7 bases, and the junction held 8 bases outside the gene matches. CDR1 is MDHEN and CDR2 is SYDVKM in the germline V gene. The CDR3 covers 15 residues. The chain's CDR3 is CASSLRDRGIQPQHF. The CDR3 DNA is TGTGCCAGCAGTCTCCGGGACAGGGGAATACAGCCCCAGCATTTT.

The gene calls are TRBV3-1 and TRBJ1-1; tentative D call: TRBD1 (5 bases). Trimming pared 2 bases from V and 2 bases from J, leaving 12 bases between. The length of the CDR3 is 15 residues. The germline gives CDR1 LGHDT, CDR2 YNNKEL (reference sequence). DNA for the CDR3: TGTGCCAGCAGCCAATCCTTCCGGGACAACACTGAAGCTTTCTTT. Translation: CASSQSFRDNTEAFF.

The V and J genes are TRBV15 and TRBJ2-1, with 7 bases matching TRBD1. The CDR3 extends over 16 amino acids. J lost 9 bases, V lost 5 bases, and 16 bases had no gene match. CDR1 and CDR2 from the germline V gene are LNHNV and YYDKDF (reference sequence). The CDR3 DNA follows: TGTGCCACCAGCGGGATCCGGGACAGAGAATTTCTTGAGCAGTTCTTC. Its translation: CATSGIRDREFLEQFF.

Regarding this clonotype: This likely comes from a read error, as the CDR3 has no conserved phenylalanine or tryptophan at its end. This chain links TRBV2 with TRBJ2-1; a possible D gene is TRBD2 (5 bases). The CDR3 runs to 15 residues. V lost 4 bases to trimming and J lost 3 bases, with 13 bases between them. CDR1 is SNHLY and CDR2 is FYNNEI in the germline V gene. The CDR3 spells CASSVALAGYNEQFL. CDR3 sequence (DNA): TGTGCCAGCAGTGTAGCATTGGCGGGCTACAATGAGCAGTTCTTG.

The chain carries TRBV6-5 and TRBJ2-4, with unresolved D. The V and J ends lost 5 bases and 9 bases respectively, with 14 bases between them. Germline V gives CDR1 MNHEY, CDR2 SVGAGI. The CDR3 covers 13 residues. Here the CDR3 DNA reads TGTGCCAGCAGTGTTACACAGTCCAGCATTCAGTACTTC. Its translation: CASSVTQSSIQYF.

This rearrangement joins TRBV27 to TRBJ2-7, with 9 bases lining up with TRBD1. V dropped 0 bases and J dropped 3; count of bases not matched to a gene: 3. The CDR3 is made up of 15 amino acids. The germline CDR1 and CDR2 sequences are MNHEY and SMNVEV (reference sequence). The chain's CDR3 is CASSLSGQGFYEQYF. In DNA, the CDR3 is TGTGCCAGCAGTTTATCGGGACAGGGTTTCTACGAGCAGTACTTC.

This sequence joins TRBV20-1 and TRBJ1-1; D unresolved. From germline, CDR1 is DFQATT and CDR2 SNEGSKA (reference sequence). This CDR3 has 12 residues. The ends were cut back, 6 bases at V and 1 base at J, with 9 bases in the middle. The CDR3 region is CSARTPNTEAFF. CDR3 sequence (DNA): TGCAGTGCGCGGACCCCGAACACTGAAGCTTTCTTT.

The chain combines TRBV11-2 with TRBJ1-1; D unresolved. Trimming removed 1 base from V and 11 bases from J, with 14 bases in between. The CDR3 spans 13 residues. Germline-derived CDR1 and CDR2 are SGHAT and FQNNGV. This CDR3 is CASSLVGARWAFF. As DNA, the CDR3 is TGTGCCAGCAGCTTAGTTGGAGCACGGTGGGCTTTCTTT.

This clonotype was detected only once. The chain has TRBV19 and TRBJ2-3; D possibly uses TRBD1 or TRBD2 (6 bases each). V was pared by 5 bases and J by 1 base, with 16 bases between. The CDR3 runs 16 residues. Per germline, CDR1 LNHDA and CDR2 SQIVND (reference sequence). The CDR3 DNA follows: TGTGCCAGTAGTCCCCCGGGGGCCTTAGGCACAGATACGCAGTATTTT. It encodes CASSPPGALGTDTQYF.

This clonotype was observed a single time. This chain links TRBV9 with TRBJ2-7; the match to TRBD2 covers 8 bases. This CDR3 region has 14 residues. J was trimmed by 6 bases and V by 0 bases; bases with no gene match: 5. CDR1 and CDR2 from the germline V gene are SGDLS and YYNGEE. The CDR3 nucleotides read TGTGCCAGCAGCGTAGCTACTAGCGGTACCGAGCAGTACTTC. Translated, it gives CASSVATSGTEQYF.

The chain links TRBV2 to TRBJ1-4; D remains ambiguous. CDR1 is SNHLY, CDR2 FYNNEI, per germline. The germline V and J ends were trimmed by 4 bases and 8 bases, with 8 bases remaining between them. The CDR3 totals 12 residues. The CDR3 DNA reads as TGTGCCAGCAGTGGGACGGGAGAAAAACTGTTTTTT. Its protein product is CASSGTGEKLFF.

A single count supports this clonotype. This rearrangement joins TRBV12-3 or TRBV12-4 to TRBJ2-1, with 8 bases aligning to TRBD2. V gave up 4 bases and J gave up 5 bases; unmatched junction bases: 10. There are 16 residues in the CDR3. CDR3 in DNA: TGTGCCAGCAGTTCTAAACGCGGGGGGCTCGACAATGAGCAGTTCTTC. Translating it yields CASSSKRGGLDNEQFF.